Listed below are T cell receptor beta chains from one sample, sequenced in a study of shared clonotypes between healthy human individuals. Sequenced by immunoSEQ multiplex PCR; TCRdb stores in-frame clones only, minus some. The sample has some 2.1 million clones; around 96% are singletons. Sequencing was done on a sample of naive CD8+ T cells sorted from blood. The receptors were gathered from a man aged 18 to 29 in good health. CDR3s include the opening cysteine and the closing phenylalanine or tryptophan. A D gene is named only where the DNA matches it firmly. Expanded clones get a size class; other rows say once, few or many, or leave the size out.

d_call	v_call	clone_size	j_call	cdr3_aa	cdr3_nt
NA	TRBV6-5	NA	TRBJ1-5	CASRPGQSNQPQHF	TGTGCCAGCAGGCCAGGGCAAAGCAATCAGCCCCAGCATTTT
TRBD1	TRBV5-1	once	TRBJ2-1	CASSNSRQGTDEQFF	TGCGCCAGCAGCAATTCTCGACAGGGGACGGATGAGCAGTTCTTC
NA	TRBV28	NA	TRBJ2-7	CASSNGWRAYEQYF	TGTGCCAGCAGTAACGGGTGGCGGGCCTACGAGCAGTACTTC
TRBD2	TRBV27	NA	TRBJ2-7	CASRLAGGLDEQYF	TGTGCCAGCCGACTAGCGGGGGGGCTAGACGAGCAGTACTTC
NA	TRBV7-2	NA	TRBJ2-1	CASSLAPIGGSSYNEQFF	TGTGCCAGCAGCTTAGCGCCGATAGGAGGTTCCTCCTACAATGAGCAGTTCTTC
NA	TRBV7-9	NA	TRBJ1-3	CASSLASGDGNTIYF	TGTGCCAGCAGCTTAGCATCGGGGGATGGAAACACCATATATTTT
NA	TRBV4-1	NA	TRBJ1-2	CASSQDPPANYGYTF	TGCGCCAGCAGCCAAGATCCCCCGGCTAACTATGGCTACACCTTC
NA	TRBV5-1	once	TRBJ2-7	CASSLSPPGAEQYF	TGCGCCAGCAGCTTGAGTCCCCCCGGGGCCGAGCAGTACTTC
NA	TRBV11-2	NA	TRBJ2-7	CASSPTRLEGYEQYF	TGTGCCAGCAGCCCCACCCGGCTAGAAGGCTACGAGCAGTACTTC
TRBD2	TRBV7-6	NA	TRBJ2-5	CASSLSPSGEYQETQYF	TGTGCCAGCAGCTTATCTCCTAGCGGGGAGTACCAAGAGACCCAGTACTTC
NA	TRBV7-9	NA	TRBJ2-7	CASSFTSYEQYF	TGTGCCAGCAGCTTTACATCCTACGAGCAGTACTTC
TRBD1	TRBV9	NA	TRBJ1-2	CASSDTFGQGTGYGYTF	TGTGCCAGCAGCGATACCTTCGGACAGGGTACTGGGTATGGCTACACCTTC
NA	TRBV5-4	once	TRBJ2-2	CASSFDDTGELFF	TGTGCCAGCAGCTTCGACGATACCGGGGAGCTGTTTTTT
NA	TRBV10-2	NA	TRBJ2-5	CASSNPGAGEETQYF	TGCGCCAGCTCCAACCCCGGGGCAGGAGAAGAGACCCAGTACTTC
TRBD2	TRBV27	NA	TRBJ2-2	CASSLGSGVNTGELFF	TGTGCCAGCAGTTTAGGTAGCGGGGTTAACACCGGGGAGCTGTTTTTT
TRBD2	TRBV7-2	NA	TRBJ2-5	CGRRGEGRGETQYF	TGTGGGCGACGCGGGGAGGGCCGAGGTGAGACCCAGTACTTC
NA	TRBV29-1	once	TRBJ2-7	CSASGTGYEQYF	TGCAGCGCCTCCGGGACCGGGTACGAGCAGTACTTC
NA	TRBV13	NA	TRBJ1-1	CASSSFPVTGENTEAFF	TGTGCCAGCAGCTCCTTCCCCGTGACAGGAGAGAACACTGAAGCTTTCTTT
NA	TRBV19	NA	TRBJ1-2	CASSTDPGGYGYTF	TGTGCCAGTTCTACTGACCCCGGTGGGTATGGCTACACCTTC
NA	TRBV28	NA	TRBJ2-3	CASSWNLDSTDTQYF	TGTGCCAGCAGCTGGAACCTGGACAGCACAGATACGCAGTATTTT
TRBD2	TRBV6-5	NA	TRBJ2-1	CASRIAGDYNEQFF	TGTGCCAGCAGGATAGCGGGGGACTACAATGAGCAGTTCTTC
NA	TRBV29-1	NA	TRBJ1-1	CSVVRLNTEAFF	TGCAGCGTTGTCCGGCTGAACACTGAAGCTTTCTTT
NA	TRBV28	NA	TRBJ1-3	CASSQGPGSGNTIYF	TGTGCCAGCAGCCAGGGCCCCGGCTCCGGAAACACCATATATTTT
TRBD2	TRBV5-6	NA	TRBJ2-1	CASSLGLAGLYNEQFF	TGTGCCAGCAGCTTGGGGCTAGCGGGACTTTACAATGAGCAGTTCTTC
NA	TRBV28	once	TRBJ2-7	CASSTGPEQYF	TGTGCCAGCAGTACGGGACCCGAGCAGTACTTC
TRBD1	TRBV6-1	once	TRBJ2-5	CASSPGGGGETQYF	TGTGCCAGCTCCCCAGGGGGCGGTGGGGAGACCCAGTACTTC
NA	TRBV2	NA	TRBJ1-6	CASSEERGSSPLHF	TGTGCCAGCAGTGAAGAAAGGGGAAGCTCACCCCTCCACTTT
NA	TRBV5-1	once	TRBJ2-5	CASSPFGGIQETQYF	TGCGCCAGCAGCCCTTTTGGCGGAATACAAGAGACCCAGTACTTC
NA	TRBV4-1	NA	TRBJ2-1	CASSQDPGDWNNEQFF	TGCGCCAGCAGCCAAGACCCGGGGGACTGGAACAATGAGCAGTTCTTC
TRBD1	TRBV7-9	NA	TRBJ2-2	CASTHRPRQGAMELFF	TGTGCCAGCACCCACCGGCCCCGACAGGGGGCGATGGAGCTGTTTTTT
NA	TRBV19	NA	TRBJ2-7	CASSTGLSYEQYF	TGTGCCAGTTCCACAGGGCTCTCCTACGAGCAGTACTTC
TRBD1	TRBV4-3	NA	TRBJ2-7	CASSQGDRGAYEQYF	TGCGCCAGCAGCCAGGGGGACAGAGGGGCCTACGAGCAGTACTTC
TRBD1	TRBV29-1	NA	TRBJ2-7	CSVEEQGDLAYEQYF	TGCAGCGTTGAAGAACAGGGGGATTTAGCCTACGAGCAGTACTTC
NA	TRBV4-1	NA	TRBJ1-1	CASSPTMDSLNMNTEAFF	TGCGCCAGCAGCCCCACTATGGACAGCCTGAACATGAACACTGAAGCTTTCTTT
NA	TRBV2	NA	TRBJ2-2	CASSEYTGELFF	TGTGCCAGCAGTGAGTACACCGGGGAGCTGTTTTTT
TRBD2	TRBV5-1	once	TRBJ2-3	CASSPGLAGGAYTDTQYF	TGCGCCAGCAGCCCGGGACTAGCGGGGGGCGCCTACACAGATACGCAGTATTTT
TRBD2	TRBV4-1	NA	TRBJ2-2	CASSQVPGRDNTGELFF	TGCGCCAGCAGCCAAGTCCCCGGGAGGGACAACACCGGGGAGCTGTTTTTT
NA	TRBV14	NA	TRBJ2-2	CASSITGELFF	TGTGCCAGCAGTATTACCGGGGAGCTGTTTTTT
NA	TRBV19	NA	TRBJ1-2	CATAWGTYGYTF	TGTGCCACCGCGTGGGGGACCTATGGCTACACCTTC
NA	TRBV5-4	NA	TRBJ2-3	CASRDTPTDTQYF	TGTGCCAGTCGGGATACCCCCACAGATACGCAGTATTTT
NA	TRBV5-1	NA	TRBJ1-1	CASSFASVNTEAFF	TGCGCCAGCAGCTTCGCATCCGTGAACACTGAAGCTTTCTTT
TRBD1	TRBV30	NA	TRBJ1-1	CAWKRGPNTEAFF	TGTGCCTGGAAGAGGGGGCCGAACACTGAAGCTTTCTTT